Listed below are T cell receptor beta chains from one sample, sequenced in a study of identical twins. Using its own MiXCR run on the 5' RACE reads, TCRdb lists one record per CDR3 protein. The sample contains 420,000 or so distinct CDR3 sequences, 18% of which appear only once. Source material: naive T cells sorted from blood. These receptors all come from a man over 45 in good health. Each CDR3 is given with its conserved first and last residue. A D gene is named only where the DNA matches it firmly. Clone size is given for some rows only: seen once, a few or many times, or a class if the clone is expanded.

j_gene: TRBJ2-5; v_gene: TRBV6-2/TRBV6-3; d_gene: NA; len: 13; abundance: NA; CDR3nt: TGTGCCAGCAGTAACGGACCCAAGGGGACCCAGTACTTC; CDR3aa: CASSNGPKGTQYF
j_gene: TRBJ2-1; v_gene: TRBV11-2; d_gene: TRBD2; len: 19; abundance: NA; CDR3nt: TGTGCCAGCAGCTACCCTGGGACTAGCGGGGGGAGCTCCTACAATGAGCAGTTCTTC; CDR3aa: CASSYPGTSGGSSYNEQFF
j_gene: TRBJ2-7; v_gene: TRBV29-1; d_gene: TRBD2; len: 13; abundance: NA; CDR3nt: TGCAGCGTTCTCGGGAGGGCCGCCTACGAGCAGTACTTC; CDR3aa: CSVLGRAAYEQYF
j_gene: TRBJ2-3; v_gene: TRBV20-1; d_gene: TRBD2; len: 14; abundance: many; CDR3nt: TGCAGTGCTAGACTAGCGGGTTCCACAGATACGCAGTATTTT; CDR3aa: CSARLAGSTDTQYF
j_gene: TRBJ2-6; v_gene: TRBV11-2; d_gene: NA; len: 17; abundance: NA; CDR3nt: TGTGCCAGCAGCTTAGAAAGACGGTACTCTGGGGCCAACGTCCTGACTTTC; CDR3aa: CASSLERRYSGANVLTF
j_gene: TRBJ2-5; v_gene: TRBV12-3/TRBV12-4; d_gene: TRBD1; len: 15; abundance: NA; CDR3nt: TGTGCCAGCAGCCCAGGACAGGGGATAGTGGAGACCCAGTACTTC; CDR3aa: CASSPGQGIVETQYF
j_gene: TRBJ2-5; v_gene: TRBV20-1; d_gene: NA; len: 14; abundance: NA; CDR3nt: TGCAGTGCTAGAGATCAGGTGTTTATATGGACCCAGTACTTC; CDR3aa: CSARDQVFIWTQYF
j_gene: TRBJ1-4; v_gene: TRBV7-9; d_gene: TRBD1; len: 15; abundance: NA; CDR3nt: TGTGCCAGCAGCCAAAGGACAGGGACGAATGAAAAACTGTTTTTT; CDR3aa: CASSQRTGTNEKLFF
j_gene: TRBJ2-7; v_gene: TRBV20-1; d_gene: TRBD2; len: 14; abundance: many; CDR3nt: TGCAGTGCTAGTGGGACTAGCGGGTACTACGAGCAGTACTTC; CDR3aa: CSASGTSGYYEQYF
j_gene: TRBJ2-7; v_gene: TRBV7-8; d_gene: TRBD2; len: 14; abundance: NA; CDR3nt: TGTGCCAGCAGCTTAGGGGCTAGCGGGAGGGACCAGTACTTC; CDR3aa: CASSLGASGRDQYF
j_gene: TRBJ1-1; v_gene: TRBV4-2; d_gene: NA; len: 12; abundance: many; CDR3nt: TGTGCCAGCAGCGAGTTGGGAGTTGAAGCTTTCTTT; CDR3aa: CASSELGVEAFF
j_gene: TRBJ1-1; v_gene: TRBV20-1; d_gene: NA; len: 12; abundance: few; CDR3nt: TGCAGTGCCCGACAGACGAACACTGAAGCTTTCTTT; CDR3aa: CSARQTNTEAFF
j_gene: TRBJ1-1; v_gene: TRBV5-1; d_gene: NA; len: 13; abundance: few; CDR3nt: TGCGCCAGCAGCTTGAATGTTCAGGAAAGCCCTTATTTT; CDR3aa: CASSLNVQESPYF
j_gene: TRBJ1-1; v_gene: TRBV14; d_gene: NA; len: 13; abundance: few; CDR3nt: TGTGCCAGCAGCCAAGTAATACAGGGTGAAGCTTTCTTT; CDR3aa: CASSQVIQGEAFF
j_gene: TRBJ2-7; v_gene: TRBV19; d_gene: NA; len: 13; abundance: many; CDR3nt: TGTGCCAGTAGTTTGGACTTGACCTACGAGCAGTACTTC; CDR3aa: CASSLDLTYEQYF
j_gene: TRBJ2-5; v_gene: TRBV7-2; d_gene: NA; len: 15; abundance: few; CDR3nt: TGTGCCAGCAGCCACCCGTATGGAGCGGGCGAGACCCAGTACTTC; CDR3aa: CASSHPYGAGETQYF
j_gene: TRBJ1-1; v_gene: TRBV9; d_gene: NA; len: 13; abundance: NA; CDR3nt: TGTGCCAGCAGCGTAGGCAGGAACACTGAAGCTTTCTTT; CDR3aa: CASSVGRNTEAFF
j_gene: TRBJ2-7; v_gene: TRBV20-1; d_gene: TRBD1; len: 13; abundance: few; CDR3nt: TGCAGTGCTAGCCAGGGGGAGAACTACGAGCAGTACTTC; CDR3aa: CSASQGENYEQYF
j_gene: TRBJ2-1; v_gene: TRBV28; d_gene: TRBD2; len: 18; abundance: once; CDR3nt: TGTGCCAGCAGTTTTGACAGACTAGCGGGGAAATCCTACAATGAGCAGTTCTTC; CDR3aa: CASSFDRLAGKSYNEQFF
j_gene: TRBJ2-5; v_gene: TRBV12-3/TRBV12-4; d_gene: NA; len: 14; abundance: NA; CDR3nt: TGTGCCAGCAGTTTAGGGGACGGGTTTGAGACCCAGTACTTC; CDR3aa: CASSLGDGFETQYF
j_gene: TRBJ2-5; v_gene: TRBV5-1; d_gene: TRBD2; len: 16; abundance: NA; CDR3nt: TGCGCCAGCAGCTTTAATAGCGGGAGGAGTACAGAGACCCAGTACTTC; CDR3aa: CASSFNSGRSTETQYF
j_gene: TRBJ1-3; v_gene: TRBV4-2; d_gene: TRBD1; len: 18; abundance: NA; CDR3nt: TGTGCCAGCAGCCCAGGGGTCGAGACAGGGGTCACTGGAAACACCATATATTTT; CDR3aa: CASSPGVETGVTGNTIYF
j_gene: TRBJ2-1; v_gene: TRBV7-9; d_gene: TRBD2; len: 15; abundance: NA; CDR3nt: TGTGCCAGCATCGCAACTAGCGGACCCTACAATGAGCAGTTCTTC; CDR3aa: CASIATSGPYNEQFF
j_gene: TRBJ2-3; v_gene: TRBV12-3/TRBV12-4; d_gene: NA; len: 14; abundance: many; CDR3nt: TGTGCCAGCAGTTTGCTCCCGGCTCCAGATACGCAGTATTTT; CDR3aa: CASSLLPAPDTQYF
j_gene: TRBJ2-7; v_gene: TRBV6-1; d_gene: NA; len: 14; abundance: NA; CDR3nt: TGTGCCAGCAGTGAAGCGGGCAGCTTCTACGAGCAGTACTTC; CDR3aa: CASSEAGSFYEQYF
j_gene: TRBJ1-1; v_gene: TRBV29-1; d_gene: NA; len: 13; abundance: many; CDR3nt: TGCAGCGTTGAAAGGGCCATGAACACTGAAGCTTTCTTT; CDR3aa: CSVERAMNTEAFF
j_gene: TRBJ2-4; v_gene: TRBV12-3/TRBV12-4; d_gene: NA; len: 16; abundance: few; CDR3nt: TGTGCCAGCAGAGACAGGTTGAAATCGGCCAAAAACATTCAGTACTTC; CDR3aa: CASRDRLKSAKNIQYF
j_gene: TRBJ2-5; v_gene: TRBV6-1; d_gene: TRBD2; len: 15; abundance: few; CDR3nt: TGTGCCAGCAGAGATCGCGGGGGGGCCTGGGAGACCCAGTACTTC; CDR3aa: CASRDRGGAWETQYF
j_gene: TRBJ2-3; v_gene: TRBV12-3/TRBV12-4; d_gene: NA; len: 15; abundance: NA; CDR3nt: TGTGCCAGCAGTTATTCCCCAGACTCCCCAGATACGCAGTATTTT; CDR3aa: CASSYSPDSPDTQYF
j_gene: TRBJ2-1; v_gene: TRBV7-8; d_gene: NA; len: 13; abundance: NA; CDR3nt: TGTGCCAGCGCCCCAGGGATAAGCGATGAGCAGTTCTTC; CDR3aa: CASAPGISDEQFF
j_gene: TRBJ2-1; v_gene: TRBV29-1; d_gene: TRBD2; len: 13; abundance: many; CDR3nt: TGCAGCGTTGTAAGCGGGAGTGTCAATGAGCAGTTCTTC; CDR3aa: CSVVSGSVNEQFF
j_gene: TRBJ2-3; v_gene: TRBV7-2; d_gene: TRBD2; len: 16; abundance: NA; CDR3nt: TGTGCCAGCAGCTTAGAGCGGGGGGCCGTGGGAGATACGCAGTATTTT; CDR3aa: CASSLERGAVGDTQYF
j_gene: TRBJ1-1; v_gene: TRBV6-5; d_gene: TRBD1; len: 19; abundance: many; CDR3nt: TGTGCCAGCAGTTACATTACAGGGGCCCACCCAAATAAATTAGCTGAAGCTTTCTTT; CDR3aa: CASSYITGAHPNKLAEAFF
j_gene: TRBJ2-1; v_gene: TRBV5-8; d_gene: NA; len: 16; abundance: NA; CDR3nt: TGTGCCAGCAGCTTGCGCGCCGGGACGCAGTACAATGAGCAGTTCTTC; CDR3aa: CASSLRAGTQYNEQFF
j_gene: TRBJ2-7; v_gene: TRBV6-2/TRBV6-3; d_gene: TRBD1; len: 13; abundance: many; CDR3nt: TGTGCCAGCAGACCGGACAGGGCCTACGAGCAGTACTTC; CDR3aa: CASRPDRAYEQYF
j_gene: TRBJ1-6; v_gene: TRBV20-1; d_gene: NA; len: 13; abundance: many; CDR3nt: TGCAGTGCTAGTGACACCAGCAATTCACCCCTCCACTTT; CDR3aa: CSASDTSNSPLHF
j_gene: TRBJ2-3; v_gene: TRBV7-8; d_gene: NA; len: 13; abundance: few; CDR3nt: TGTGCCAGCAGCGCACAGAGCACAGATACGCAGTATTTT; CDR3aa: CASSAQSTDTQYF
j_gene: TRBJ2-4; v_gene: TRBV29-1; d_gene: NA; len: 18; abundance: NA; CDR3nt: TGCAGCGTTGAACGGGAGGGACAGGGTCTAGAGGCCAAAATCATTCAGTACTTC; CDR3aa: CSVEREGQGLEAKIIQYF